This T cell receptor (beta chain) is from a study of long-term antiretroviral therapy in people with HIV. Study at large: Sampling started about a decade before the 2015 immediate-ART recommendation. Study-level results: Pre-ART-expanded clones dominated the repertoire at all time points. For ART adherence, viral resistance and therapy changes, no data were available.

Two or more post-ART PBMC samples, plus at least one pre-ART sample, were available for each donor. About this clone itself: Its antigen is unknown.

Version v3.0 of the immunoSEQ assay was performed at survey level. Only in-frame clones appear in the TCRdb table, and some are missing; sequencing was by immunoSEQ multiplex PCR. The repertoire holds tens of thousands of clones, with about four fifths as singletons. The CDR3 loop spans 18 amino acids. CDR1 SGHTA and CDR2 FQGNSA come from the germline V gene. V lost 5 bases and J lost 0, with 20 bases in between. The sequence derives from a man aged 35-49 years with HIV. This sequence joins TRBV7-2 and TRBJ1-3; tentative D call: TRBD1 (5 bases). The sequencing used unsorted PBMCs, collected 2.3 to 2.5 years after starting antiretroviral therapy. In DNA, the CDR3 is TGTGCCAGCAGCGCCCAACCGGGACGTAGCACCTCTGGAAACACCATATATTTT. Residues: CASSAQPGRSTSGNTIYF.